This is a list of T cell receptor beta chains from one sample in a study of blood T cell repertoires in COVID-19. Sequencing was performed with immunoSEQ multiplex PCR; in TCRdb, only in-frame clones are kept and a portion is missing. The sample lists some 170,000 clones; 85% to 90% were seen once. Specimen: PBMCs or T cells enriched from blood (not recorded which). The receptors come from a man aged 35 to 55 who had recovered from COVID-19. Both conserved end residues are part of each CDR3. Each record gives: J gene, V gene, D gene, CDR3 length, clone size, CDR3 protein, CDR3 DNA. A D gene is named only where the DNA matches it firmly. For some rows the clone size is stated as once, few or many, or as a class when expanded; others skip it.

>TRBJ1-1|TRBV18|TRBD1|16|once
CASSPGQGAYDTEAFF
TGTGCCAGCTCACCTGGACAGGGGGCGTATGACACTGAAGCTTTCTTT
>TRBJ2-7|TRBV6-5|TRBD1|13|few
CASRWTGSYEQYF
TGTGCCAGCAGGTGGACAGGATCCTACGAGCAGTACTTC
>TRBJ1-2|TRBV11-2|.|14|.
CASSPSGPSDGYTF
TGTGCCAGCAGCCCTAGCGGGCCGTCGGATGGCTACACCTTC
>TRBJ2-6|TRBV19|.|16|.
CASKAQLDSGANVLTF
TGTGCCAGTAAAGCGCAGCTCGACTCTGGGGCCAACGTCCTGACTTTC
>TRBJ1-5|TRBV5-6|.|14|.
CASSLGFGREPQHF
TGTGCCAGCAGCTTGGGTTTTGGGAGGGAGCCCCAGCATTTT
>TRBJ1-3|TRBV27|.|15|once
CASSPHQVSGNTIYF
TGTGCCAGCAGTCCCCACCAGGTCTCTGGAAACACCATATATTTT
>TRBJ2-5|TRBV30|.|11|.
CAWSQGETQYF
TGTGCCTGGAGTCAGGGGGAGACCCAGTACTTC
>TRBJ2-7|TRBV5-1|TRBD1|11|many
CASSTGYEQYF
TGCGCCAGTTCGACAGGGTATGAGCAGTACTTC
>TRBJ2-1|TRBV11-2|.|16|once
CASSFYQGMTYNEQFF
TGTGCCAGCAGCTTTTACCAGGGGATGACCTACAATGAGCAGTTCTTC
>TRBJ1-5|TRBV6-2/TRBV6-3|.|15|once
CASSYPRYSNQPQHF
TGTGCCAGCAGTTACCCGAGATATAGCAATCAGCCCCAGCATTTT
>TRBJ2-5|TRBV6-5|TRBD2|15|.
CASSASSGRSETQYF
TGTGCCAGCAGCGCCAGTAGCGGGCGCTCAGAGACCCAGTACTTC
>TRBJ1-6|TRBV12-3/TRBV12-4|.|12|.
CASRSTGSPLHF
TGTGCCAGCAGGTCGACTGGTTCACCCCTCCACTTT
>TRBJ1-6|TRBV11-3|.|15|few
CASSSRTENNSPLHF
TGTGCCAGCAGCTCCCGGACAGAAAATAATTCACCCCTCCACTTT
>TRBJ1-1|TRBV28|.|13|.
CASSLLRATEAFF
TGTGCCAGCAGTTTACTTCGAGCCACTGAAGCTTTCTTT
>TRBJ1-2|TRBV5-6|.|15|few
CASSFTGYGNYGYTF
TGTGCCAGCAGCTTCACAGGGTATGGGAACTATGGCTACACCTTC
>TRBJ1-2|TRBV6-5|.|13|few
CASSYSNSYGYTF
TGTGCCAGCAGTTACTCGAACAGCTATGGCTACACCTTC
>TRBJ1-2|TRBV7-6|.|15|.
CASSLDDNSNYGYTF
TGTGCCAGCAGCTTAGACGACAACTCTAACTATGGCTACACCTTC
>TRBJ1-6|TRBV9|.|15|.
CASSVNGPTESPLHF
TGTGCCAGCAGCGTAAATGGCCCAACAGAATCACCCCTCCACTTT
>TRBJ1-5|TRBV7-9|TRBD1|14|few
CASSLGTGGEPQHF
TGTGCCAGCAGCTTAGGGACAGGGGGCGAGCCCCAGCATTTT
>TRBJ1-6|TRBV6-5|TRBD1|15|.
CASTTNRGGNSPLHF
TGTGCCAGCACCACCAACAGGGGAGGTAATTCACCCCTCCACTTT
>TRBJ1-5|TRBV19|TRBD1|13|.
CASSVTGGQPQHF
TGTGCCAGTAGTGTAACAGGGGGTCAGCCCCAGCATTTT